A selection of T cell receptor beta chains follows, all from one sample in a study of blood T cells in healthy people across ages. TCRdb re-called the 5' RACE reads with MiXCR, one entry per CDR3 protein. This table has 1 million to 1.2 million distinct CDR3 sequences, about two fifths appearing once. Sample: blood. The source is a man younger than 35 in good health. Each CDR3 is given with its conserved first and last residue. Fields, in order: clone size, J gene, D gene, V gene, CDR3 protein. D genes are given only for firm matches. Only some rows state a clone size, as once, few, many or a class for expanded clones.

>few|TRBJ1-4|TRBD1|TRBV7-9
CASSPVGQGVEKLFF
>.|TRBJ1-2|TRBD1|TRBV27
CASSADRGLYGYTF
>.|TRBJ2-7|.|TRBV29-1
CSGAESYEQYF
>few|TRBJ1-5|.|TRBV7-2
CASLTGPNQPQHF
>few|TRBJ2-1|.|TRBV20-1
CSASGGAGGNNEQFF
>.|TRBJ1-6|TRBD1|TRBV6-1
CASSEDRADNSPLHF
>.|TRBJ2-1|TRBD1|TRBV6-2/TRBV6-3
CASTPIKDRATYNEQFF
>.|TRBJ1-2|.|TRBV7-2
CASSSQLVYLHGYTF
>.|TRBJ2-5|.|TRBV30
CAGISGIQTQYF
>many|TRBJ1-2|TRBD1|TRBV7-2
CASSLGTGNLGYTF
>few|TRBJ1-4|.|TRBV15
CATSRDRASNEKLFF
>.|TRBJ1-1|.|TRBV7-9
CASLQGRGAEAFF
>.|TRBJ1-2|.|TRBV5-1
CASSLEGQGYGYTF
>few|TRBJ1-4|TRBD1|TRBV25-1
CASSDGDRSGREKLFF
>few|TRBJ1-2|.|TRBV5-1
CASSSPASYGYTF
>.|TRBJ2-1|TRBD1|TRBV20-1
CSADDRVKDEQFF
>few|TRBJ2-3|TRBD2|TRBV7-6
CASSLSGYGLAVTDTQYF
>.|TRBJ1-5|.|TRBV20-1
CSARDMVGSPGHGQPQHF
>.|TRBJ2-3|TRBD2|TRBV19
CASTGTSGGYTDTQYF
>.|TRBJ1-1|.|TRBV29-1
CSVLYSTLAVAFF
>.|TRBJ1-4|.|TRBV4-3
CASSQVIGEGEKLFF
>.|TRBJ1-6|TRBD1|TRBV30
CAWRTLGTGRSPLHF
>.|TRBJ2-1|.|TRBV5-1
CASSPTDASYNEQFF
>.|TRBJ1-1|.|TRBV5-1
CASSSQGWDTEAFF
>many|TRBJ2-1|.|TRBV6-1
CASTGSSYNEQFF
>.|TRBJ1-5|.|TRBV20-1
CSAMNGGVGPQHF
>.|TRBJ2-1|.|TRBV27
CASSLIQVRVNEQFF
>.|TRBJ1-6|.|TRBV6-6
CASSYSTGTNSPLHF
>few|TRBJ2-1|.|TRBV4-2
CASSQDSGTEFNEQFF
>.|TRBJ1-5|.|TRBV20-1
CSAPDLEGNQPQHF
>.|.|.|TRBV27
CASLGSPFGEQYF
>.|TRBJ1-4|.|TRBV20-1
CSGGGGTKEKLFF
>.|TRBJ1-4|.|TRBV4-3
CASSQEQANEKLFF
>.|TRBJ1-5|.|TRBV7-2
CASSARVRQPQHF
>few|TRBJ2-3|.|TRBV5-1
CASSLDRAGASTDTQYF
>few|TRBJ2-3|TRBD2|TRBV20-1
CSATAGATFTQYF
>.|TRBJ2-3|.|TRBV7-9
CASSHRDTQDTQYF
>few|TRBJ1-2|.|TRBV25-1
CASSEYPLNYGYTF
>few|TRBJ1-2|.|TRBV3-1
CASSQNQANYGYTF
>.|TRBJ2-5|.|TRBV7-9
CASSLVVLGETQYF
>few|TRBJ2-3|.|TRBV29-1
CSVAAGKGPDTQYF
>.|.|TRBD2|TRBV6-4
CASSDKGTSGYNEQYF